These T cell receptor beta chains were read from a single sample in a study of cytomegalovirus exposure and HLA in healthy donors. Repertoires were generated with immunoSEQ multiplex PCR, while TCRdb's copy carries only in-frame clones and drops some. The sample carries about 150,000 clones, 75% recorded once. Sequenced: PBMCs. The receptor source for this set is a young man in good health and CMV-seronegative. Each CDR3 is given with its conserved first and last residue. Fields, in order: J gene, V gene, CDR3 protein.

>TRBJ1-6|TRBV4-3
CASGASGAPYNSPLHF
>TRBJ2-6|TRBV19
CASSIGPFGRSSSGANVLTF
>TRBJ1-3|TRBV5-5
CASSRVLGTGGSGNTIYF
>TRBJ1-1|TRBV6-5
CASSPAVAGSTEAFF
>TRBJ1-1|TRBV7-9
CASSFGGTGRGTEAFF
>TRBJ2-5|TRBV6-6
CASSYQASGQETQYF
>TRBJ2-3|TRBV6-1
CASSVNSGAAVHTQYF
>TRBJ2-7|TRBV5-4
CASRPILRDRDHEQYF
>TRBJ2-2|TRBV7-2
CASSLRASQGTGELFF
>TRBJ2-7|TRBV30
CAWSISGVLPYGQYF
>TRBJ2-7|TRBV6-6
CASSSSADRPTYEQYF
>TRBJ2-7|TRBV6-4
CASSDPNTSGRAVEQYF
>TRBJ1-2|TRBV13
CASSQKGQGAKGYTF
>TRBJ2-7|TRBV30
CAWNGGSYGGEQYF
>TRBJ2-7|TRBV5-6
CASSQGQADEQYF
>TRBJ2-7|TRBV27
CASSPLVQGVYEQYF
>TRBJ2-3|TRBV18
CASSPTSGPMDTQYF
>TRBJ2-7|TRBV7-9
CASSHNRGQAAYEQYF
>TRBJ2-1|TRBV7-9
CASSFSYDNEQFF
>TRBJ2-1|TRBV7-9
CASPSAGLGGEQFF
>TRBJ2-5|TRBV9
CASSVQGQGETQYF
>TRBJ1-2|TRBV5-1
CASSPGTGRRVRGNYGYTF
>TRBJ2-5|TRBV7-9
CASSVNPIRELAFQETQYF
>TRBJ2-1|TRBV2
CASRGLSSYNEQFF
>TRBJ1-3|TRBV10-3
CAIGTAGNTIYF
>TRBJ2-3|TRBV2
CASSERLLAGTDTQYF
>TRBJ1-1|TRBV28
CASSLGQAFF
>TRBJ2-5|TRBV7-2
CASSQVGQRETQYF
>TRBJ1-1|TRBV28
CASSPWTGDLNTEAFF
>TRBJ1-1|TRBV6-1
CASSDRQLLNTEAFF
>TRBJ2-7|TRBV28
CASSLGQGYRWQYF
>TRBJ2-2|TRBV7-9
CSSTQGGELFF
>TRBJ2-5|TRBV28
CASSYGQGQGETQYF
>TRBJ1-2|TRBV6-5
CASSFQAGADGYTF
>TRBJ1-1|TRBV27
CASSLMAGSFTEAFF
>TRBJ1-5|TRBV6-5
CASTGQGQKPQHF
>TRBJ1-2|TRBV7-9
CASSSNQGGYTF
>TRBJ2-5|TRBV5-1
CASRQDRDQETQYF
>TRBJ1-1|TRBV19
CASSTEGATEAFF
>TRBJ2-7|TRBV4-1
CASSQAGLADNSYEQYF
>TRBJ1-2|TRBV5-6
CASSAGTGGGGYTF
>TRBJ2-3|TRBV18
CASSPPPPGGRVTDTQYF
>TRBJ1-2|TRBV10-2
CASSDYNYGYTF
>TRBJ2-1|TRBV2
CASSEERTYNEQFF
>TRBJ2-7|TRBV4-1
CASSQDIYRTGATYEQYF
>TRBJ2-3|TRBV7-6
CASSRGAERDTQYF
>TRBJ2-7|TRBV9
CASKLPYEQYF
>TRBJ1-1|TRBV7-2
CASSVLWGGARGTEAFF
>TRBJ1-3|TRBV10-3
CAISVSYSENTIYF
>TRBJ1-1|TRBV4-1
CASSHKGFDSRTTEAFF
>TRBJ1-2|TRBV2
CASQFSGGHDYGYTF
>TRBJ2-7|TRBV5-1
CASSQGIYSYEQYF
>TRBJ2-3|TRBV2
CASWGRSREQADTQYF